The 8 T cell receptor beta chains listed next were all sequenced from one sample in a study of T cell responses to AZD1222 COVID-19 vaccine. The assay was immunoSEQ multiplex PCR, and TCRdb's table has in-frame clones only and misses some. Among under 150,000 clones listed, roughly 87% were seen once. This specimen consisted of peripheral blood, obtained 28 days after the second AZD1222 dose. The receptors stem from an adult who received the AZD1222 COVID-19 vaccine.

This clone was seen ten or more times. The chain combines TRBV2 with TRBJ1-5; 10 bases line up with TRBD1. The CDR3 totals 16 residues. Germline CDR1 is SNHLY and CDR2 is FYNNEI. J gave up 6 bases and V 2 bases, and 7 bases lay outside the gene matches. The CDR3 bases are TGTGCCAGCAGTGAATCCCCGACAGGGGGCGTTCAGCCCCAGCATTTT. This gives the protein CASSESPTGGVQPQHF. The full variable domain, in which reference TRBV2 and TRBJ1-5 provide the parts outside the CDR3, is EPEVTQTPSHQVTQMGQEVILRCVPISNHLYFYWYRQILGQKVEFLVSFYNNEISEKSEIFDDQFSVERPDGSNFTLKIRSTKLEDSAMYFCASSESPTGGVQPQHFGDGTRLSIL.

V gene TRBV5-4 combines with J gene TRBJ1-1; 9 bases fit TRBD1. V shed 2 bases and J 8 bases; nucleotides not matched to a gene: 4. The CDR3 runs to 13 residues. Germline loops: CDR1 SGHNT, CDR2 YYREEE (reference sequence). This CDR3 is CASSLQGAPEAFF. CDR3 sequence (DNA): TGTGCCAGCAGCTTACAGGGGGCACCCGAAGCTTTCTTT.

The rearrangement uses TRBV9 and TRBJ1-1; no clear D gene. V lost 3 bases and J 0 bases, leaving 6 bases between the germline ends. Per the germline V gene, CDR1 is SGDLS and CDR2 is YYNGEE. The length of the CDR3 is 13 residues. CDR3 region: CASSGGLNTEAFF. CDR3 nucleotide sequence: TGTGCCAGCAGCGGTGGCTTGAACACTGAAGCTTTCTTT. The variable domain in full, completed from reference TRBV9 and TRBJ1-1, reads DSGVTQTPKHLITATGQRVTLRCSPRSGDLSVYWYQQSLDQGLQFLIQYYNGEERAKGNILERFSAQQFPDLHSELNLSSLELGDSALYFCASSGGLNTEAFFGQGTRLTVV.

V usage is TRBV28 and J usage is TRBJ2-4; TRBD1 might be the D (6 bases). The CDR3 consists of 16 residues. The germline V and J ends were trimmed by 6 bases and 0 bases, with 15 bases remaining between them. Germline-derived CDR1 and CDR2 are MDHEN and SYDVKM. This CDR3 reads CASSLQGTLAKNIQYF. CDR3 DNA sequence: TGTGCCAGCAGCCTACAGGGAACACTAGCCAAAAACATTCAGTACTTC.

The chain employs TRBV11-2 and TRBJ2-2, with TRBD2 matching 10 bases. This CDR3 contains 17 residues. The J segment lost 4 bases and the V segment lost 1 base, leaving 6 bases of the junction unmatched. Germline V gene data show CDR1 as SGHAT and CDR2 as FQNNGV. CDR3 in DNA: TGTGCCAGCAGCTTAGTCCCTAGCGGGGGACTCACCGGGGAGCTGTTTTTT. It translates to CASSLVPSGGLTGELFF.

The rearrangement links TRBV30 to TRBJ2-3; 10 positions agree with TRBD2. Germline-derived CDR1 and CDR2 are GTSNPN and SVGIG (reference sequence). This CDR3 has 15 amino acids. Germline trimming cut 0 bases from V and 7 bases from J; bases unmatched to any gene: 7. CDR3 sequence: CAWSVQAGGPNTQYF. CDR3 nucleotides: TGTGCCTGGAGTGTACAAGCGGGGGGGCCGAATACGCAGTATTTT. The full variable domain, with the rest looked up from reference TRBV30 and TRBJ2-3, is SQTIHQWPATLVQPVGSPLSLECTVEGTSNPNLYWYRQAAGRGLQLLFYSVGIGQISSEVPQNLSASRPQDRQFILSSKKLLLSDSGFYLCAWSVQAGGPNTQYFGPGTRLTVL.

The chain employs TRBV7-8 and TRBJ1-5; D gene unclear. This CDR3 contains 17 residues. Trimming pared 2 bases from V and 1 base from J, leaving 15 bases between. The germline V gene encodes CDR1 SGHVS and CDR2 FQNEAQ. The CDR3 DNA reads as TGTGCCAGCAGCTTATTGTCGGTACTCCAGAGCAATCAGCCCCAGCATTTT. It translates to CASSLLSVLQSNQPQHF.

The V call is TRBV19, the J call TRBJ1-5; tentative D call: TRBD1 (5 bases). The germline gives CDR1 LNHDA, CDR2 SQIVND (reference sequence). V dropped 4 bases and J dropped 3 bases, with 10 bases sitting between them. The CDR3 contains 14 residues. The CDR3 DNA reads TGTGCCAGTAGTAGCTTCAGGGACAATCAGCCCCAGCATTTT. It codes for CASSSFRDNQPQHF.